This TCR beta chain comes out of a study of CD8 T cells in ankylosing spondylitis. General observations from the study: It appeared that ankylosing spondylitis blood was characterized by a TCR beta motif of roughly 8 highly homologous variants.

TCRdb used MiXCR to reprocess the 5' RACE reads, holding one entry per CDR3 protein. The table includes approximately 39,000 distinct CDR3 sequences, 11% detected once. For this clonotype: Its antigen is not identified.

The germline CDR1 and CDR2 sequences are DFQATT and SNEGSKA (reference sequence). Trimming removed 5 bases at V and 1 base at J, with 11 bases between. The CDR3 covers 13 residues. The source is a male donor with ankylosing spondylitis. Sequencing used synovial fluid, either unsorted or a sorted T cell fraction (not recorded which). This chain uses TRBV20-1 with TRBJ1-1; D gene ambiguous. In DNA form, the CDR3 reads TGCAGTGCTCGCCCAGTCGGGAACACTGAAGCTTTCTTT. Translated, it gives CSARPVGNTEAFF.